These T cell receptor beta chains were read from a single sample in a study of PD-1 blockade in classical Hodgkin lymphoma. Repertoires were generated with immunoSEQ multiplex PCR, while TCRdb's copy carries only in-frame clones and drops some. The sample holds roughly 14,000 clones; roughly 80% are singletons and the top ten take approximately 25%. Material: peripheral blood mononuclear cells (PBMCs), obtained at baseline. The receptor source for this set is a human donor with classical Hodgkin lymphoma. Both conserved end residues are part of each CDR3. The order of the fields is D gene, J gene, V gene, clone size, CDR3 DNA, CDR3 protein. A D gene is named only where the DNA matches it firmly. Not all rows give a size; the values are once, few, many and, for expanded clones, a class.

.,TRBJ1-5,TRBV13,.,TGTGCCAGCAGCTCTAGGACAGGCAATCAGCCCCAGCATTTT,CASSSRTGNQPQHF
TRBD2,TRBJ2-3,TRBV7-2,.,TGTGCCAGCAGCTCTAGCGGGAAGGGGGGAGATACGCAGTATTTT,CASSSSGKGGDTQYF
.,TRBJ1-1,TRBV5-1,.,TGCGCCAGCAGCTTCGGACAGTCTAACACTGAAGCTTTCTTT,CASSFGQSNTEAFF
.,TRBJ2-1,TRBV4-3,.,TGCGCCAGCAGCCAAGTGGATCGCGGGGGCATGTATGAGCAGTTCTTC,CASSQVDRGGMYEQFF
.,TRBJ2-7,TRBV6-1,.,TGTGCCAGTCAGACCGGGACTCACCCCTACGAGCAGTACTTC,CASQTGTHPYEQYF
.,TRBJ2-1,TRBV19,.,TGTGCCAGTAGTATCGGAGCGGAAGGGACCTCCTACAATGAGCAGTTCTTC,CASSIGAEGTSYNEQFF
.,TRBJ2-5,TRBV18,.,TGTGCCAGCTCACCACTCCCTGTGACCCAGGGGATAGAGACCCAGTACTTC,CASSPLPVTQGIETQYF
.,TRBJ1-5,TRBV6-5,.,TGTGCCAGCAGTCAGTGGGGGTCCAATCAGCCCCAGCATTTT,CASSQWGSNQPQHF
.,TRBJ2-5,TRBV4-2,.,TGTGCCAGCAGCCAAGACCTCTACAACCAAGAGACCCAGTACTTC,CASSQDLYNQETQYF
.,TRBJ1-2,TRBV5-4,.,TGTGCCAGCAGCCCGTTACAGGGCTATGGCTACACCTTC,CASSPLQGYGYTF
.,TRBJ2-1,TRBV5-1,few,TGCGCCAGCAGCTGGACGGGGCGGGGGCCGTACAATGAGCAGTTCTTC,CASSWTGRGPYNEQFF
.,TRBJ2-5,TRBV6-6,.,TGTGCCAGCAGTGTACACAGGGACCAGACCCAGTACTTC,CASSVHRDQTQYF
.,TRBJ2-1,TRBV13,.,TGTGCCAGCAGCCCTAGGGGAGGCACCTACAATGAGCAGTTCTTC,CASSPRGGTYNEQFF
.,TRBJ1-2,TRBV27,.,TGTGCCAGCAGTCCGATCGGGGCTACTGGCTACACCTTC,CASSPIGATGYTF
TRBD2,TRBJ2-3,TRBV5-4,.,TGTGCCAGCAGACTAGCGGGATCAAACACAGATACGCAGTATTTT,CASRLAGSNTDTQYF
.,TRBJ1-5,TRBV7-8,.,TGTGCCAGCAGCGTACTGCCAGTGAGGAATCAGCCCCAGCATTTT,CASSVLPVRNQPQHF
TRBD1,TRBJ1-1,TRBV6-1,.,TGTGCCAGCAGTGAACCGACAGGGTATGGAGCTTTCTTT,CASSEPTGYGAFF
.,TRBJ1-2,TRBV5-6,.,TGTGCCAGCAGCTTGGACAGGCTTTATGGCTACACCTTC,CASSLDRLYGYTF
.,TRBJ1-5,TRBV5-1,.,TGCGCCAGCAGCTTCGACCCCGGGCGAGTTGATCAGCCCCAGCATTTT,CASSFDPGRVDQPQHF
TRBD2,TRBJ2-3,TRBV18,.,TGTGCCAGCTCACTGACTAGCGGGGGGCAGTATTTT,CASSLTSGGQYF
TRBD2,TRBJ2-1,TRBV11-1,.,TGTGCCAGCAGCCCTCGGACTAGCGGGCTCCACAATGAGCAGTTCTTC,CASSPRTSGLHNEQFF
.,TRBJ1-3,TRBV5-1,.,TGCGCCAGCAGAGAGGCCTGGGGGGGCTCAGGAAACACCATATATTTT,CASREAWGGSGNTIYF
.,TRBJ1-1,TRBV6-5,.,TGTGCCAGCAGTTTGGCGTTTGCCACTGAAGCTTTCTTT,CASSLAFATEAFF
.,TRBJ2-1,TRBV11-2,.,TGTGCCAGCAGCCAAAACAGGGATTATGAGCAGTTCTTC,CASSQNRDYEQFF
.,TRBJ2-7,TRBV21-1,.,TGTGCCAGCAGCGACGGGATAGCGGGGAGAGGGGACTACGAGCAGTACTTC,CASSDGIAGRGDYEQYF
TRBD2,TRBJ2-3,TRBV5-4,few,TGTGCCAGCAGCTTCCAGCGGGGACGCACAGATACGCAGTATTTT,CASSFQRGRTDTQYF
.,TRBJ2-5,TRBV10-3,.,TGTGCCATCAGTGACGGCCAAGAGACCCAGTACTTC,CAISDGQETQYF
.,TRBJ2-7,TRBV28,.,TGTGCCAGCAGCCTCCCCTCTCGCGGTTCCTACGAGCAGTACTTC,CASSLPSRGSYEQYF
TRBD1,TRBJ1-3,TRBV5-5,once,TGTGCCAGCAGCTTACTCCCGGGCGGGACAGGGCCCTCTGGAAACACCATATATTTT,CASSLLPGGTGPSGNTIYF
.,TRBJ1-5,TRBV29-1,.,TGCAGCGTTGTTGGGGGGGTTGATCAGCCCCAGCATTTT,CSVVGGVDQPQHF
.,TRBJ2-7,TRBV4-1,.,TGCGCCAGCAGCTTCGGACCTGCCTACGAGCAGTACTTC,CASSFGPAYEQYF
.,TRBJ1-5,TRBV7-9,.,TGTGCCAGCAGCTTATCTGGCGGGAGCAATCAGCCCCAGCATTTT,CASSLSGGSNQPQHF
.,TRBJ1-2,TRBV7-2,once,TGTGCCAGCAGCTTCCAGGGTGACTATGGCTACACCTTC,CASSFQGDYGYTF
.,TRBJ2-1,TRBV9,once,TGTGCCAGCAGCTCTACAGAGGACTACTGGACCGTTGAGCAGTTCTTC,CASSSTEDYWTVEQFF
.,TRBJ2-3,TRBV6-5,.,TGTGCCAGCAGTTACTCTAACACAGATACGCAGTATTTT,CASSYSNTDTQYF
.,TRBJ1-1,TRBV7-9,.,TGTGCCAGCAGCCTGCAGACGGGAGGCACTGAAGCTTTCTTT,CASSLQTGGTEAFF
TRBD1,TRBJ2-2,TRBV19,.,TGTGCCAGTAGTTGGACAGGGGAAACCACCGGGGAGCTGTTTTTT,CASSWTGETTGELFF
.,TRBJ1-3,TRBV6-5,.,TGTGCCAGCAGTTACAGGGACTCTGGAAACACCATATATTTT,CASSYRDSGNTIYF
.,TRBJ2-5,TRBV28,.,TGTGCCAGCGCAAGGGGCCTAAGGAGAGAGACCCAGTACTTC,CASARGLRRETQYF
.,TRBJ2-7,TRBV5-6,.,TGTGCCAGCACCACGTGGGGGTCCGAGCAGTACTTC,CASTTWGSEQYF
.,TRBJ1-3,TRBV7-7,.,TGTGCTAGCAGCCCCACCGGGGGTCGCAGTGGAAACACCATATATTTT,CASSPTGGRSGNTIYF